The 18 T cell receptor beta chains below come from one sample, sequenced in a study of blood T cell repertoires in COVID-19. Here immunoSEQ multiplex PCR was the method, and the copy in TCRdb shows in-frame clones only, minus some. The sample has hundreds of thousands of clones; roughly 87% are singletons. The sample consisted of peripheral blood. The receptors shown here come from a young man with active or convalescent COVID-19.

The rearrangement joins TRBV29-1 to TRBJ2-3; no definite D call. V was clipped by 5 bases and J by 0 bases, with 6 bases between them. The germline V gene encodes CDR1 SQVTM and CDR2 ANQGSEA. The CDR3 length is 12 residues. CDR3 loop: CSVSRSTDTQYF. The CDR3 DNA sequence: TGCAGCGTTTCCAGGAGCACAGATACGCAGTATTTT.

The chain couples TRBV24-1 to TRBJ1-5, with D tentatively TRBD1 (5 bases). The V end was cut by 5 bases, the J end by 7 bases, with 11 bases between. This CDR3 contains 13 residues. Per germline, CDR1 KGHDR and CDR2 SFDVKD. The CDR3: CATSGQGTQPQHF. CDR3 nucleotide sequence: TGTGCCACCAGTGGCCAGGGTACCCAGCCCCAGCATTTT.

This clone was detected once. V gene TRBV4-3 combines with J gene TRBJ2-7; D is possibly TRBD1 (5 bases). The germline CDR1 and CDR2 sequences are LGHNA and YSLEER. V lost 4 bases and J 3 bases, leaving 10 bases between the germline ends. The CDR3 consists of 13 residues. This chain's CDR3 is CASSRGRGYEQYF. The CDR3 nucleotides are TGCGCCAGCAGCCGAGGAAGGGGCTACGAGCAGTACTTC.

In the case of this clone: Relative to the germline gene, one junction end is altered; a read error may explain this. This chain connects TRBV7-7 to TRBJ2-1; 11 nucleotides line up with TRBD2. Germline-derived CDR1 and CDR2 are SSHAT and FNYEAQ (reference sequence). The CDR3 contains 15 residues. The CDR3 is CASSPLAGDDNEQFF. CDR3 bases: TGTGCTAGCAGCCCACTAGCGGGAGACGACAATGAGCAGTTCTTC.

This clone has more than one count but fewer than ten. The rearrangement joins TRBV15 to TRBJ1-2, with 8 bases lining up with TRBD1. Germline V CDR1 and CDR2: LNHNV, YYDKDF (reference sequence). Unmatched junction bases numbered 10, after V lost 0 bases and J lost 7 bases. The length of the CDR3 is 16 residues. This chain's CDR3 is CATSRDRNRGSAGYTF. The CDR3 nucleotides are TGTGCCACCAGCAGAGATCGTAACAGGGGGTCGGCTGGCTACACCTTC.

The chain couples TRBV6-2 or TRBV6-3 to TRBJ2-5; 10 bases map to TRBD1. Germline values: CDR1 MNHEY, CDR2 SVGEGT. V dropped 6 bases and J dropped 1; count of bases not matched to a gene: 2. CDR3 length: 14 residues. CDR3 sequence (DNA): TGTGCCAGCAGCCGGGACAGGGGCCAAGAGACCCAGTACTTC. It specifies CASSRDRGQETQYF.

The genes are TRBV25-1 and TRBJ2-1; tentative D call: TRBD1 (5 bases). The CDR3 loop spans 15 amino acids. With 2 bases removed from V and 0 bases from J, the gap between germline ends came to 8 bases. Germline V gives CDR1 MGHDK, CDR2 SYGVNS. The CDR3 nucleotides read TGTGCCAGCAGTGAACCAGGGTTCTCCTACAATGAGCAGTTCTTC. The encoded protein is CASSEPGFSYNEQFF.

CDR3 bases: TGTGCCAGTAGTATTCGGGGACAGGGAGCCCCAGATACGCAGTATTTT. Encoded protein: CASSIRGQGAPDTQYF. V is TRBV19 and J is TRBJ2-3; TRBD1 aligns across 9 bases. This CDR3 comprises 16 residues. Trimming at V came to 3 bases and at J to 4 bases, leaving 8 bases not matched to a gene. CDR1 and CDR2 from the germline V gene are LNHDA and SQIVND (reference sequence).

This clone was picked up one time. The chain combines TRBV14 with TRBJ2-1; 7 nucleotides match TRBD1. This CDR3 is 16 amino acids long. Per germline, CDR1 SGHDN and CDR2 FVKESK. Trimming removed 4 bases from V and 1 base from J; junction bases left unmatched: 7. Here the CDR3 reads CASSRHKGASYNEQFF. CDR3 in DNA: TGTGCCAGCAGCCGACATAAGGGGGCTTCCTACAATGAGCAGTTCTTC.

The genes are TRBV27 and TRBJ2-1; TRBD2 matches 10 bases. The CDR3 length is 15 residues. J gave up 4 bases and V 8 bases, and 8 bases lay outside the gene matches. Germline V CDR1 and CDR2: MNHEY, SMNVEV (reference sequence). This CDR3 is CASLSLAGVYNEQFF. DNA for the CDR3: TGTGCCAGCTTGAGTCTAGCGGGAGTTTACAATGAGCAGTTCTTC.

This rearrangement joins TRBV5-1 to TRBJ2-7, with D hard to call. V dropped 2 bases and J dropped 4 bases, with 13 bases sitting between them. The CDR3 is 14 amino acids. Germline V gives CDR1 SGHRS, CDR2 YFSETQ. CDR3 sequence: CASSFTDLAYEQYF. The CDR3, as DNA: TGCGCCAGCAGCTTCACAGATTTGGCTTACGAGCAGTACTTC.

The chain carries TRBV6-2 or TRBV6-3 and TRBJ2-5, with D possibly being TRBD1 (6 bases). Trimming removed 6 bases at V and 5 bases at J, with 25 bases between. This CDR3 contains 17 residues. CDR1 and CDR2 from the germline V gene are MNHEY and SVGEGT. The CDR3 region is CASSSRIPIGGRETQYF. Written as DNA, the CDR3 is TGTGCCAGCAGCTCCCGGATCCCGATAGGGGGTCGGGAGACCCAGTACTTC.

DNA for the CDR3: TGCGCCAGCAGCTTGGGAGGGGGAGAGGGCTATGGCTACACCTTC. Translation gives CASSLGGGEGYGYTF. V is TRBV5-1 and J is TRBJ1-2; D perhaps matches TRBD1 (6 bases). The V gene lost 0 bases and the J gene lost 4 bases, with 13 bases spanning the gap. The CDR3 has 15 residues. Looked up from germline, CDR1 is SGHRS and CDR2 is YFSETQ.

The genes are TRBV3-1 (or the pseudogene TRBV3-2) and TRBJ2-2; D remains ambiguous. The germline V gene encodes CDR1 LGHDT and CDR2 YNNKEL (reference sequence). V dropped 1 base and J dropped 6 bases, with 3 bases sitting between them. The length of the CDR3 is 12 residues. The CDR3: CASSQVSGELFF. The CDR3 DNA reads TGTGCCAGCAGCCAAGTCTCCGGGGAGCTGTTTTTT.

The CDR3 region has the DNA TGTGCCAGCACCCCCGAGGGGGGGGGCTTCTACAATGAGCAGTTCTTC. It yields the protein CASTPEGGGFYNEQFF. This chain connects TRBV28 to TRBJ2-1; D perhaps matches TRBD2 (7 bases). The V end lost 7 bases, the J end lost 3 bases, and 19 bases lay between the germline ends. This CDR3 contains 16 residues. Germline values: CDR1 MDHEN, CDR2 SYDVKM.

In its sample, this clone was seen a few times. This rearrangement joins TRBV28 to TRBJ2-7; D ambiguous. CDR1 is MDHEN, CDR2 SYDVKM, per germline. This CDR3 has 15 residues. The V and J ends lost 5 bases and 3 bases respectively, with 17 bases between them. CDR3 loop: CASSTRHLGGYEQYF. CDR3 nucleotide sequence: TGTGCCAGCAGTACCCGCCACCTAGGCGGCTACGAGCAGTACTTC.

The chain carries TRBV5-6 and TRBJ2-2, with TRBD1 as a possible D gene (5 bases). This CDR3 is built from 15 residues. The V end lost 4 bases, the J end lost 1 base, and 11 bases lay between the germline ends. Germline CDR1 reads SGHDT; CDR2 reads YYEEEE. The chain's CDR3 is CASSHLDRNTGELFF. As DNA, the CDR3 is TGTGCCAGCAGCCACCTAGACAGGAACACCGGGGAGCTGTTTTTT.

The CDR3 reads CASSPTRGLTYGYTF. In DNA form, the CDR3 reads TGCGCCAGCAGCCCTACCAGGGGGCTAACCTATGGCTACACCTTC. The chain has TRBV5-1 and TRBJ1-2; TRBD1 matches at 8 bases. There are 15 residues in the CDR3. Unmatched junction bases numbered 9, after V lost 4 bases and J lost 4 bases. Germline CDR1 reads SGHRS; CDR2 reads YFSETQ.